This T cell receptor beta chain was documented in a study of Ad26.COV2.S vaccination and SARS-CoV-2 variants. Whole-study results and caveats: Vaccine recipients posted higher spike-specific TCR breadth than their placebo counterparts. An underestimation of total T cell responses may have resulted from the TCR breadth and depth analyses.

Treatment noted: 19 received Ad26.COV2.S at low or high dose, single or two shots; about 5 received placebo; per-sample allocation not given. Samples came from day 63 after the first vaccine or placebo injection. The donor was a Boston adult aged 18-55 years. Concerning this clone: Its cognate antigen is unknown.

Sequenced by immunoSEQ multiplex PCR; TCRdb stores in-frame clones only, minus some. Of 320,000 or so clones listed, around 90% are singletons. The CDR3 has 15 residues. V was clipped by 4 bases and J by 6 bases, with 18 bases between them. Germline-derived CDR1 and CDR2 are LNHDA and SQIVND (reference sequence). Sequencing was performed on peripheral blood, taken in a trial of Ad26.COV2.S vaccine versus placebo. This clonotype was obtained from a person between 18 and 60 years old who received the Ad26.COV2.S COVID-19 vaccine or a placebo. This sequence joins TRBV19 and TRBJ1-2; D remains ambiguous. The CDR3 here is CASSTLDFGGHGYTF. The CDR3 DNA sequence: TGTGCCAGTAGTACGTTGGATTTCGGTGGCCATGGCTACACCTTC.